One T cell receptor beta chain is described in this entry. Its antigen has not been determined. Base qualities are not recorded, but no much larger clone differs from it by a single base. The record originates from a study of patients with pleural tuberculosis (dated by TCRdb to the mid-2010s). V and J are truncated by 2 bases and 4 bases respectively, leaving an intervening sequence of 5 bases. The germline V gene sets CDR1 to SQVTM and CDR2 to ANQGSEA. The CDR3 spans 11 residues, from the cysteine through the phenylalanine. The entry retains the CDR3 DNA only, 33 bases that are in frame from base 1. The instrument was an Illumina Genome Analyzer IIx. TCRdb reanalyzed the raw reads on its own, using fastp at Q25 for trimming and MiXCR for clone calling, and kept in-frame beta chains. Every CDR3 protein is listed once, alongside the most common genes and DNA of its rows. The sample table shows around 50,000 distinct CDR3 sequences, and about 7.3% are seen once. The biggest ten clones account for around 15% of the sample.

Recombination linked TRBV29-1 to TRBJ2-5; no D gene call is confident. This TCR was sampled from a human donor with pleural tuberculosis. The bases read TGCAGCGTTGAATACCGAGAGACCCAGTACTTC. Translation gives CSVEYRETQYF. The CDR3, completed at both ends by the reference TRBV29-1 and TRBJ2-5 genes, gives the full variable domain SAVISQKPSRDICQRGTSLTIQCQVDSQVTMMFWYRQQPGQSLTLIATANQGSEATYESGFVIDKFPISRPNLTFSTLTVSNMSPEDSSIYLCSVEYRETQYFGPGTRLLVL.